The following is a TCR beta chain sequence with its context. The sample comes from a study of blood T cell repertoires in COVID-19. The wider study: Researchers got acute and convalescent COVID-19 samples from the United States, Italy and Spain. The analysed material was cDNA or gDNA that came from T cells, B-cell-depleted T cells, or PBMCs.

The germline V gene has CDR1 LGHDT and CDR2 YNNKEL (reference sequence). Trimming cost V 5 bases and J 0 bases; bases outside gene matches: 9. The CDR3 has 17 residues. Sequencing was performed with immunoSEQ multiplex PCR; in TCRdb, only in-frame clones are kept and a portion is missing. The data contain 200,000 to 300,000 clones, 80% to 90% of them singletons. The source material was peripheral blood. The V call is TRBV3-1 (or the pseudogene TRBV3-2), the J call TRBJ2-2, with TRBD1 matching over 7 bases. This clonotype was obtained from a man aged 35 to 55 who had recovered from COVID-19. The CDR3 is CASSIGTASPNTGELFF. CDR3 DNA: TGTGCCAGCAGCATCGGGACAGCAAGTCCGAACACCGGGGAGCTGTTTTTT.